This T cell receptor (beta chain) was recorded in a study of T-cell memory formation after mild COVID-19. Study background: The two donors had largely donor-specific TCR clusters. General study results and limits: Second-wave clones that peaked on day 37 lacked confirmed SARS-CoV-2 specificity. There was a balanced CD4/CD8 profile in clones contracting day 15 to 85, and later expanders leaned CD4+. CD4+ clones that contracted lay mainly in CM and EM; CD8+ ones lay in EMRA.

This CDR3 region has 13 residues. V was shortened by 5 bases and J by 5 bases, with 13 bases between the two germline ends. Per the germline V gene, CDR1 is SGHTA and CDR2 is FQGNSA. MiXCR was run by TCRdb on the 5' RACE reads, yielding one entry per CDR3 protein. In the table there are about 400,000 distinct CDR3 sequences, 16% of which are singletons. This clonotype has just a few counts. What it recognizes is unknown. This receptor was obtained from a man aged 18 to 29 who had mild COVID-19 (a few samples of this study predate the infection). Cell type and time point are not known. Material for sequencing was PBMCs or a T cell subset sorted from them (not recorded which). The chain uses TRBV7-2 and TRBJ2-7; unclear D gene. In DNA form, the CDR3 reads TGTGCCAGCAGCCCCCCCCCGCCCGACGAGCAGTACTTC. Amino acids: CASSPPPPDEQYF.